A selection of T cell receptor beta chains follows, all from one sample in a study of shared clonotypes between healthy human individuals. Using immunoSEQ multiplex PCR, the repertoire was profiled, and TCRdb retains in-frame clones only, with some absent. The sample includes 2 million to 2.5 million clones, about 92% of them seen just once. Sequenced: naive CD8+ T cells from PBMCs. Source of these receptors: a man aged 18 to 29 in good health. Some clones in this sample may be carry-over from other donors' samples. Both conserved end residues are part of each CDR3. The order of the fields is clone size, D gene, J gene, V gene, CDR3 protein, CDR3 DNA. The D gene is left open where the match is weak. Size tells how often a clone was seen (once, few, many) or the class of an expanded clone, and some rows leave it out.

-,-,TRBJ2-2,TRBV7-2,CASSLDQGTGELFF,TGTGCCAGCAGCTTAGATCAGGGCACCGGGGAGCTGTTTTTT
-,-,TRBJ2-7,TRBV5-1,CASSLTVNIYEQYF,TGCGCCAGCAGCCTGACAGTTAACATCTACGAGCAGTACTTC
-,-,TRBJ2-7,TRBV6-1,CASSVGEVPFSYEQYF,TGTGCCAGCAGTGTGGGTGAGGTTCCCTTCTCCTACGAGCAGTACTTC
-,-,TRBJ2-7,TRBV7-2,CASSSGTFGYEQYF,TGTGCCAGCAGCTCAGGGACTTTTGGCTACGAGCAGTACTTC
-,-,TRBJ2-1,TRBV9,CASSSRETYNEQFF,TGTGCCAGCAGCTCTAGAGAGACCTACAATGAGCAGTTCTTC
-,-,TRBJ2-2,TRBV9,CASSTGNTGELFF,TGTGCCAGCAGCACAGGGAACACCGGGGAGCTGTTTTTT
-,-,TRBJ1-2,TRBV4-1,CASSQVGDNNYGYTF,TGCGCCAGCAGCCAAGTGGGGGACAATAACTATGGCTACACCTTC
once,TRBD1,TRBJ2-7,TRBV28,CASNRGWYEQYF,TGTGCCAGCAACAGGGGGTGGTACGAGCAGTACTTC
-,-,TRBJ2-5,TRBV28,CASSSGTKETQYF,TGTGCCAGCAGTTCCGGCACTAAAGAGACCCAGTACTTC
-,-,TRBJ2-7,TRBV7-6,CASSVGDGGYEQYF,TGTGCCAGCAGCGTAGGGGACGGAGGCTACGAGCAGTACTTC
once,-,TRBJ1-2,TRBV19,CASSMGRGGGYGYTF,TGTGCCAGTAGTATGGGACGCGGCGGGGGATATGGCTACACCTTC
-,TRBD1,TRBJ2-1,TRBV9,CASSVSPGQSSYNEQFF,TGTGCCAGCAGCGTCAGCCCGGGACAGAGCTCCTACAATGAGCAGTTCTTC
-,-,TRBJ1-2,TRBV9,CASRANLGWGYGYTF,TGTGCCAGCAGGGCAAACCTAGGTTGGGGCTATGGCTACACCTTC
-,-,TRBJ2-7,TRBV6-5,CASSYADGTYEQYF,TGTGCCAGCAGTTACGCTGACGGAACCTACGAGCAGTACTTC
-,-,TRBJ2-7,TRBV25-1,CASSARGDGGEQYF,TGTGCCAGCAGTGCCCGGGGCGATGGGGGCGAGCAGTACTTC
-,TRBD2,TRBJ2-1,TRBV9,CASSSLAGWVHNEQFF,TGTGCCAGCAGCTCATTAGCGGGATGGGTCCACAATGAGCAGTTCTTC
-,TRBD1,TRBJ2-3,TRBV11-2,CASSLSGTGGPDTQYF,TGTGCCAGCAGCTTATCTGGGACAGGGGGCCCAGATACGCAGTATTTT
-,-,TRBJ2-1,TRBV5-8,CASSFQEQAGQFF,TGTGCCAGCAGCTTCCAAGAACAAGCCGGGCAGTTCTTC
few,-,TRBJ2-7,TRBV27,CASSWGRSYEQYF,TGTGCCAGCAGTTGGGGCCGGTCCTACGAGCAGTACTTC
-,-,TRBJ2-1,TRBV7-9,CASSPRPYNEQFF,TGTGCCAGCAGCCCCCGCCCCTACAATGAGCAGTTCTTC
-,-,TRBJ1-5,TRBV19,CASSIDGLKSNQPQHF,TGTGCCAGTAGTATAGATGGTCTCAAAAGCAATCAGCCCCAGCATTTT
-,TRBD1,TRBJ2-3,TRBV6-5,CASSYSGQGSTDTQYF,TGTGCCAGCAGTTACTCGGGACAGGGAAGCACAGATACGCAGTATTTT
-,-,TRBJ2-5,TRBV7-8,CASSLVSGIGQETQYF,TGTGCCAGCAGCTTAGTGTCAGGGATAGGGCAAGAGACCCAGTACTTC
-,-,TRBJ1-1,TRBV29-1,CSVEKGRIEAFF,TGCAGCGTTGAGAAAGGGCGAATTGAAGCTTTCTTT
-,-,TRBJ1-5,TRBV28,CASSIQQLGLNQPQHF,TGTGCCAGCAGTATCCAACAGCTTGGGCTCAATCAGCCCCAGCATTTT
once,TRBD1,TRBJ2-7,TRBV7-9,CASSTTTGKSPYEQYF,TGTGCCAGCAGCACCACGACAGGGAAGAGTCCCTACGAGCAGTACTTC
-,TRBD1,TRBJ2-1,TRBV4-3,CASSQGTGGYNEQFF,TGCGCCAGCAGCCAAGGGACAGGGGGCTACAATGAGCAGTTCTTC
-,TRBD1,TRBJ1-3,TRBV7-9,CASSPTGGGNTIYF,TGTGCCAGCAGCCCGACAGGGGGCGGAAACACCATATATTTT
-,TRBD1,TRBJ2-2,TRBV27,CASSTYTGERTGELFF,TGTGCCAGCAGTACTTACACAGGGGAAAGGACCGGGGAGCTGTTTTTT
once,-,TRBJ1-4,TRBV20-1,CSVWRGEKLFF,TGCAGTGTGTGGAGGGGTGAAAAACTGTTTTTT
-,-,TRBJ1-2,TRBV5-1,CASSPAAGIVLANYGYTF,TGCGCCAGCAGCCCTGCCGCGGGCATCGTCCTAGCTAACTATGGCTACACCTTC
-,-,TRBJ2-7,TRBV5-4,CASSEAYTYEQYF,TGTGCCAGCAGCGAAGCGTATACCTACGAGCAGTACTTC
-,-,TRBJ2-7,TRBV5-1,CASSLGAGAYEQYF,TGCGCCAGCAGCTTGGGCGCAGGGGCCTACGAGCAGTACTTC
-,-,TRBJ1-1,TRBV2,CATGGRAEARNFNTEAFF,TGTGCCACCGGGGGGCGGGCCGAGGCACGGAATTTTAACACTGAAGCTTTCTTT
-,TRBD1,TRBJ2-5,TRBV25-1,CASWTGEYQETQYF,TGTGCCAGCTGGACAGGGGAGTACCAAGAGACCCAGTACTTC
-,-,TRBJ1-1,TRBV6-5,CASSPNPYMNTEAFF,TGTGCCAGCAGTCCTAACCCCTACATGAACACTGAAGCTTTCTTT
-,-,TRBJ2-1,TRBV9,CASSPLLEVPSNEQFF,TGTGCCAGCAGCCCTCTCCTGGAGGTTCCGTCCAATGAGCAGTTCTTC
few,-,TRBJ1-1,TRBV2,CASSELGQGMNTEAFF,TGTGCCAGCAGTGAGCTCGGGCAGGGGATGAACACTGAAGCTTTCTTT
-,TRBD2,TRBJ2-7,TRBV11-2,CASSGPGSGIYEQYF,TGTGCCAGCAGCGGACCTGGGAGCGGGATCTACGAGCAGTACTTC
-,-,TRBJ1-4,TRBV14,CASSLGTLNEKLFF,TGTGCCAGCAGTCTCGGGACCCTTAATGAAAAACTGTTTTTT
-,TRBD2,TRBJ2-1,TRBV19,CASSPGTSNEQFF,TGTGCCAGTAGTCCCGGGACTAGCAATGAGCAGTTCTTC
-,TRBD1,TRBJ2-1,TRBV27,CASSANSPTGVRGEQFF,TGTGCCAGCAGCGCGAACTCCCCCACAGGGGTACGGGGTGAGCAGTTCTTC
few,-,TRBJ1-1,TRBV18,CASSVGTEAFF,TGTGCCAGCTCAGTGGGCACTGAAGCTTTCTTT
-,-,TRBJ1-5,TRBV4-3,CASSQGGRGQPQHF,TGCGCCAGCAGCCAAGGAGGGAGGGGGCAGCCCCAGCATTTT
-,-,TRBJ1-1,TRBV11-2,CASTDLQGKNTEAFF,TGTGCCAGCACCGACCTACAGGGCAAGAACACTGAAGCTTTCTTT
-,-,TRBJ2-1,TRBV9,CASSEGSYEQFF,TGTGCCAGCAGCGAGGGGAGTTATGAGCAGTTCTTC
-,TRBD1,TRBJ1-2,TRBV28,CASSGIDRGYGYTF,TGTGCCAGCAGTGGAATAGACAGGGGCTATGGCTACACCTTC
-,-,TRBJ2-3,TRBV28,CASSLTGTSSTDTQYF,TGTGCCAGCAGTTTAACGGGGACCTCTAGCACAGATACGCAGTATTTT
-,-,TRBJ2-3,TRBV28,CASSLAAYLSADTQYF,TGTGCCAGCAGTTTAGCGGCCTATTTGTCCGCAGATACGCAGTATTTT
-,TRBD2,TRBJ2-1,TRBV7-3,CASSPGLAADEQFF,TGTGCCAGCAGCCCTGGACTAGCGGCGGATGAGCAGTTCTTC
-,TRBD1,TRBJ1-1,TRBV9,CASSVGGDRTNTEAFF,TGTGCCAGCAGCGTAGGGGGGGACAGGACGAACACTGAAGCTTTCTTT
-,-,TRBJ1-2,TRBV9,CASSVVAGSRNGYTF,TGTGCCAGCAGCGTAGTTGCAGGGAGTCGGAATGGCTACACCTTC
-,TRBD1,TRBJ1-5,TRBV28,CASSLPPGGPINQPQHF,TGTGCCAGCAGTTTACCACCAGGGGGGCCCATAAACCAGCCCCAGCATTTT
-,-,TRBJ1-4,TRBV27,CASSSRLTNEKLFF,TGTGCCAGCAGTTCGAGACTAACTAATGAAAAACTGTTTTTT
-,-,TRBJ1-5,TRBV9,CASSGDSPPQHF,TGTGCCAGCAGCGGAGACAGCCCGCCCCAGCATTTT
-,-,TRBJ2-2,TRBV7-9,CASSGSGRHTGELFF,TGTGCCAGCAGCGGGTCAGGGAGGCACACCGGGGAGCTGTTTTTT
-,-,TRBJ2-3,TRBV10-1,CASSDRTKTPDTQYF,TGCGCCAGCAGTGACAGGACAAAAACCCCCGATACGCAGTATTTT